This TCR beta chain was documented in a study of blood T cell repertoires in COVID-19. Background on the study: The study drew acute and convalescent COVID-19 samples from the United States, Italy and Spain.

Original processing methods: Reference gene primer amplification in the assay estimated nucleated cell counts. The assay was immunoSEQ multiplex PCR, and TCRdb's table has in-frame clones only and misses some. V and J calls and clone size are as listed in that table; D and trimming were resolved from the DNA. Of 200,000 to 300,000 clones listed, 82% were seen once; the top ten hold 1.5% to 2%. The CDR3 runs to 15 residues. Germline V gives CDR1 SGHTA, CDR2 FQGTGA. V lost 5 bases to trimming and J lost 6 bases, with 17 bases between them. This clone was seen a few times. This receptor was taken from a woman of 80 years or more with acute or convalescent COVID-19. V gene TRBV7-3 combines with J gene TRBJ2-1; D is possibly TRBD2 (5 bases). The sequenced sample consisted of peripheral blood. CDR3 nucleotide sequence: TGTGCCAGCAGCCCACGATCGACTACTTTCAATGAGCAGTTCTTC. It specifies CASSPRSTTFNEQFF.